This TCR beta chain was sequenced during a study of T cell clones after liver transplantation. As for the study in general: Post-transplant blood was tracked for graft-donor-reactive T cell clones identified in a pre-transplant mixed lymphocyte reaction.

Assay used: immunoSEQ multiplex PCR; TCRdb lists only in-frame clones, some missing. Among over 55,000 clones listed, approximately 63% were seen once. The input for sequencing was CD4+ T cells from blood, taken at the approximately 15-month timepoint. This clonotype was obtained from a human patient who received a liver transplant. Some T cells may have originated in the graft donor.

CDR3 region: CASSVHGGALLNTGELFF. The CDR3 bases are TGTGCCAGCAGTGTTCATGGGGGGGCCCTTCTAAACACCGGGGAGCTGTTTTTT. V gene TRBV2 combines with J gene TRBJ2-2; tentatively, D is TRBD2 (7 bases). V lost 4 bases, J lost 2 bases, and 20 bases lay in between. Looked up from germline, CDR1 is SNHLY and CDR2 is FYNNEI. The length of the CDR3 is 18 residues. The entire variable domain, with the rest obtained from reference TRBV2 and TRBJ2-2, is as follows: EPEVTQTPSHQVTQMGQEVILRCVPISNHLYFYWYRQILGQKVEFLVSFYNNEISEKSEIFDDQFSVERPDGSNFTLKIRSTKLEDSAMYFCASSVHGGALLNTGELFFGEGSRLTVL.